The clone carrying this TCR beta chain was detected many times. The CDR3 spans 15 residues. Trimming took off 3 bases at V and 4 bases at J, with 13 bases between the two ends. The germline V gene has CDR1 MNHNS and CDR2 SASEGT. The entry originates in a study of early T cells in non-severe SARS-CoV-2 infection. TCRdb re-derived calls from the 5' RACE reads in MiXCR, one entry per CDR3 protein. Of around 92,000 distinct CDR3 sequences detected, approximately 11% appear once; the ten largest clones hold approximately 5%. This TCR was sampled from an adult who was a healthcare worker with PCR-confirmed SARS-CoV-2 infection or an uninfected control (not recorded which). Input material: whole blood. The chain employs TRBV6-1 and TRBJ2-1; D is unresolved. CDR3 region: CASSDWSEEYNEQFF. As DNA, the CDR3 is TGTGCCAGCAGTGATTGGTCCGAGGAATACAATGAGCAGTTCTTC.